This T cell receptor (beta chain) was observed in a study of early T cells in non-severe SARS-CoV-2 infection. Study-wide context: Bulk RNA from unsorted whole blood was sequenced; chains were unpaired.

Unique molecular identifiers were added to individual cDNA molecules. TCRdb reanalysed the 5' RACE reads using MiXCR and keeps one entry per CDR3 protein. In the table there are tens of thousands of distinct CDR3 sequences, approximately 13% of which are singletons. This clonotype has at least ten counts. The sequenced sample was whole blood. This clonotype was obtained from an adult who was a healthcare worker with PCR-confirmed SARS-CoV-2 infection or an uninfected control (not recorded which).

The CDR3 spells CATSRASFGQGLDGYTF. The CDR3 nucleotides are TGTGCCACCAGCAGAGCCTCCTTCGGACAGGGGTTAGATGGCTACACCTTC. The chain links TRBV15 to TRBJ1-2; 9 nucleotides align to TRBD1. The CDR3 extends over 17 amino acids. Trimming at V came to 1 base and at J to 6 bases, leaving 12 bases not matched to a gene. Germline V gene sequence: CDR1 LNHNV, CDR2 YYDKDF (reference sequence).